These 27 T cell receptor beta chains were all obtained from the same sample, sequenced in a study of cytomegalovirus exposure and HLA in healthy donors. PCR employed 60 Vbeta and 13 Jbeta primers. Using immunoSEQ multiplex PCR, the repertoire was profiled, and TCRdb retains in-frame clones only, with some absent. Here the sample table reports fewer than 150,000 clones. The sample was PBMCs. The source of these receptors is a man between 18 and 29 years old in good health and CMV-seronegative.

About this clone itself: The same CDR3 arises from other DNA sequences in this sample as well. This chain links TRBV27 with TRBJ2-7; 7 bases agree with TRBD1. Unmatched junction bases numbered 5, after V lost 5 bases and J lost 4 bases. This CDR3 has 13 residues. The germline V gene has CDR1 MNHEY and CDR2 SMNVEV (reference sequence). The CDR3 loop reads CASSPGTAYEQYF. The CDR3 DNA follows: TGTGCCAGCAGTCCGGGGACAGCTTACGAGCAGTACTTC.

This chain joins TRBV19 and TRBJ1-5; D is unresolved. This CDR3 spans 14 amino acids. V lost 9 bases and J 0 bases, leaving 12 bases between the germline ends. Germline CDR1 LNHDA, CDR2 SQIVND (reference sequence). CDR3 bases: TGTGCCAGCCAAAGGGAGGTTAGCAATCAGCCCCAGCATTTT. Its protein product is CASQREVSNQPQHF.

The CDR3 sequence: CASSLVGGGGHYEQYF. The CDR3 region has the DNA TGCGCCAGCAGCTTGGTTGGCGGGGGGGGTCACTACGAGCAGTACTTC. The V and J genes are TRBV5-1 and TRBJ2-7; 9 nucleotides align to TRBD2. The CDR3 is 16 residues long. CDR1 SGHRS and CDR2 YFSETQ come from the germline V gene. Losses at the gene ends were 0 bases for V and 3 bases for J; bases not matched to a gene: 7.

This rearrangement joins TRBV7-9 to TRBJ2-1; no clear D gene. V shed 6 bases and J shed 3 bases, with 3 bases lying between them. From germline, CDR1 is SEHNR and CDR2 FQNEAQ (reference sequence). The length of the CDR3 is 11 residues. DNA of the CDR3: TGTGCCAGCAGGAGCTACAATGAGCAGTTCTTC. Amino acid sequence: CASRSYNEQFF.

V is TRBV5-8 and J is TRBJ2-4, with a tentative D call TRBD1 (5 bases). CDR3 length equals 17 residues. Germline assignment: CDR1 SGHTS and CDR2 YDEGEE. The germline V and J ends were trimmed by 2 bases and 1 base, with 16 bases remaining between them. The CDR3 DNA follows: TGTGCCAGCAGCTTTATGTGGGCCAGGGATGCCAAAAACATTCAGTACTTC. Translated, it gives CASSFMWARDAKNIQYF.

CDR3 coding DNA: TGTGCCAGCAGCGCCGGTGCCGCAGGAACAAATCAGCCCCAGCATTTT. It encodes CASSAGAAGTNQPQHF. V gene TRBV9 combines with J gene TRBJ1-5, with unresolved D. CDR1 and CDR2 (germline): SGDLS, YYNGEE. This CDR3 has 16 amino acids. V lost 3 bases to trimming and J lost 4 bases, with 17 bases between them.

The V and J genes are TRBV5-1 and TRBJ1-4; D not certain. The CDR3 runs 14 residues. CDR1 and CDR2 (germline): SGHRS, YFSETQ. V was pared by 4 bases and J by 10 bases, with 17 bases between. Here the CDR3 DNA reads TGCGCCAGCAGCCTGGACGGAGGGATCGGAAAACTGTTTTTT. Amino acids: CASSLDGGIGKLFF.

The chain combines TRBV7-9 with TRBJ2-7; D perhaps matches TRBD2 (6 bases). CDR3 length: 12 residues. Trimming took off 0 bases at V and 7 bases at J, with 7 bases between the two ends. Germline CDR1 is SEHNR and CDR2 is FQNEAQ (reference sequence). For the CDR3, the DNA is TGTGCCAGCAGCTTAGCCGCGGGAGAGCAGTACTTC. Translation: CASSLAAGEQYF.

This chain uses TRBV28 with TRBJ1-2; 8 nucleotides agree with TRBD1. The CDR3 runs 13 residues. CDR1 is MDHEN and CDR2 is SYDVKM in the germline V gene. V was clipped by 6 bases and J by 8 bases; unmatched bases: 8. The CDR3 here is CASSPGGWRGYTF. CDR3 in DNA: TGTGCCAGCAGCCCAGGGGGCTGGCGAGGCTACACCTTC.

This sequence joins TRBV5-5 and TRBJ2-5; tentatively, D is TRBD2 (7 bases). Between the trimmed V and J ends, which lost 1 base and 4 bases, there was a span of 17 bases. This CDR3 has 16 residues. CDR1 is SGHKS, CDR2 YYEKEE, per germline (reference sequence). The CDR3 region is CASSLSPGGGGETQYF. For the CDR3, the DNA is TGTGCCAGCAGCTTGAGTCCGGGGGGCGGAGGAGAGACCCAGTACTTC.

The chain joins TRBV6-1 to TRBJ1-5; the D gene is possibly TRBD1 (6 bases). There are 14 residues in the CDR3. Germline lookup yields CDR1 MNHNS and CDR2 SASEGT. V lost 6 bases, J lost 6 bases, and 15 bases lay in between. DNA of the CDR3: TGTGCCAGCAGCCCCCTGGGGGCCGGTCAGCCCCAGCATTTT. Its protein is CASSPLGAGQPQHF.

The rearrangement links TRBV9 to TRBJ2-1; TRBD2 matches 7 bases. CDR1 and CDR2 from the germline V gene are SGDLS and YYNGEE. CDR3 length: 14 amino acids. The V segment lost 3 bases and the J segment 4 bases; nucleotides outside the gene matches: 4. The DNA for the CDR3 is TGTGCCAGCAGCGGAGGACTAGATTACAATGAGCAGTTCTTC. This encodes CASSGGLDYNEQFF.

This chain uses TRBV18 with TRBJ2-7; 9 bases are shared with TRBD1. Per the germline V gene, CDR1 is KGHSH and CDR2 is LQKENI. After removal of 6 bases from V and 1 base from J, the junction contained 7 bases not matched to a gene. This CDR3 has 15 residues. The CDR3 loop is CASSPGTGSSYEQYF. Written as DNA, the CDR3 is TGTGCCAGCTCCCCAGGGACAGGGTCATCCTACGAGCAGTACTTC.

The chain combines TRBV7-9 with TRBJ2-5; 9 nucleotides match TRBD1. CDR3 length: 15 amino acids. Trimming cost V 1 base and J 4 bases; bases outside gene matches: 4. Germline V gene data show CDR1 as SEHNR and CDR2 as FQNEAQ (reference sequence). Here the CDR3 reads CASSLGTGARETQYF. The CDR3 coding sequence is TGTGCCAGCAGCTTAGGGACAGGGGCGCGAGAGACCCAGTACTTC. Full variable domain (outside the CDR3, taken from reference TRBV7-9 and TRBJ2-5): DTGVSQNPRHKITKRGQNVTFRCDPISEHNRLYWYRQTLGQGPEFLTYFQNEAQLEKSRLLSDRFSAERPKGSFSTLEIQRTEQGDSAMYLCASSLGTGARETQYFGPGTRLLVL.

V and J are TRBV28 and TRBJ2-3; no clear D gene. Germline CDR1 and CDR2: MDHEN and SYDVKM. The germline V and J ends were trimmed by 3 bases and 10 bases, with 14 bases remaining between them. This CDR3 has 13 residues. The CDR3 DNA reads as TGTGCCAGCAGTTTCGGTGTGGTCCGGGCGCAGTATTTT. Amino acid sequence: CASSFGVVRAQYF.

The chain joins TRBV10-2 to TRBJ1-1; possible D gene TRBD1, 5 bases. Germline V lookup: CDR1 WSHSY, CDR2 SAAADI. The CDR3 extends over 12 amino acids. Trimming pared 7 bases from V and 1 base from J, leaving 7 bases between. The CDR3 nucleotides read TGCGCCAGCATGGGGGGGAACACTGAAGCTTTCTTT. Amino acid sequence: CASMGGNTEAFF.

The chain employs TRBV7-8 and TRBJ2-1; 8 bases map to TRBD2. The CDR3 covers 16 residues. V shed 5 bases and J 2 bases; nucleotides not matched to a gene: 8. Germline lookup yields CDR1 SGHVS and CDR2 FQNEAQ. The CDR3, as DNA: TGTGCCAGCAGCCCAACCCTAGCGGGTCCCTACAATGAGCAGTTCTTC. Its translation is CASSPTLAGPYNEQFF.

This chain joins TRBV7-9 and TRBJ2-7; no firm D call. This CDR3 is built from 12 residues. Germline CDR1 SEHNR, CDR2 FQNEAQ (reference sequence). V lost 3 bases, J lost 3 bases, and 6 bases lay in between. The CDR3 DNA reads TGTGCCAGCAGCTTCGTCAGCTACGAGCAGTACTTC. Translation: CASSFVSYEQYF.

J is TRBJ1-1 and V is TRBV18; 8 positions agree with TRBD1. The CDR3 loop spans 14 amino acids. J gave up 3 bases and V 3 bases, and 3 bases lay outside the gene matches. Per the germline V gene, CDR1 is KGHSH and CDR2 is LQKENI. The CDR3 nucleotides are TGTGCCAGCTCACCCCAGACAGGGGACACTGAAGCTTTCTTT. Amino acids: CASSPQTGDTEAFF.

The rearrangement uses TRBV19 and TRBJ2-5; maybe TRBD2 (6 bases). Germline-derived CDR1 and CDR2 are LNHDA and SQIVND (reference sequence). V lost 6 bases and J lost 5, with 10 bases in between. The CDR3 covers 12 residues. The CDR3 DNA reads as TGTGCCAGTAGCCGGGAGTGGGAGACCCAGTACTTC. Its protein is CASSREWETQYF.

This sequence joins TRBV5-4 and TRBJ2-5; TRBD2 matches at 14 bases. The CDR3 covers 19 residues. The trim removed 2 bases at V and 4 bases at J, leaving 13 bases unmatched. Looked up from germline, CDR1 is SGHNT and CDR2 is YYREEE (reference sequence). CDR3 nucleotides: TGTGCCAGCAGCTTTATTATTCATGGGACTAGCGGGAGAGGAGAGACCCAGTACTTC. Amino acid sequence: CASSFIIHGTSGRGETQYF.

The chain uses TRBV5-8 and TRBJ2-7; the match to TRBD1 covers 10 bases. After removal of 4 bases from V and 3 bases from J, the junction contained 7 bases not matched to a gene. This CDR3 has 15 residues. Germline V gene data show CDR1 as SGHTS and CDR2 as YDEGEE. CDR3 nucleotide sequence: TGTGCCAGCAGCCAACGGGACAGGGGAGACTACGAGCAGTACTTC. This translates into CASSQRDRGDYEQYF. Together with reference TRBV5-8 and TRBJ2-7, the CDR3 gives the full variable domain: EAGVTQSPTHLIKTRGQQATLRCSPISGHTSVYWYQQALGLGLQFLLWYDEGEERNRGNFPPRFSGRQFPNYSSELNVNALELEDSALYLCASSQRDRGDYEQYFGPGTRLTVT.

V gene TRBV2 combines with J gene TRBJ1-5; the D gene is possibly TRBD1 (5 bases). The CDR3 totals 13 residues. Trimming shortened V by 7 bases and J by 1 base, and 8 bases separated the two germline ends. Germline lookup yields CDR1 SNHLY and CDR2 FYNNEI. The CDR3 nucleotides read TGTGCCAGCAAAGACAGCAGCAATCAGCCCCAGCATTTT. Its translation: CASKDSSNQPQHF.

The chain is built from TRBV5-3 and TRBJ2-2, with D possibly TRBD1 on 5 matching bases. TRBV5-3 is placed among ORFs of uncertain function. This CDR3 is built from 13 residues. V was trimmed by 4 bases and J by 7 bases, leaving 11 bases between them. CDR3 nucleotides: TGTGCCAGAAGCCCTGCAGGGAACGGGGAGCTGTTTTTT. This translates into CARSPAGNGELFF.

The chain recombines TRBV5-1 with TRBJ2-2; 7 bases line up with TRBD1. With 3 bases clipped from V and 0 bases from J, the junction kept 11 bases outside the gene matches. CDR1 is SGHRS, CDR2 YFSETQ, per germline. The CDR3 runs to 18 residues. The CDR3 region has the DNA TGCGCCAGCAGCTCCCAGACAGGGATCGGAGCGAACACCGGGGAGCTGTTTTTT. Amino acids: CASSSQTGIGANTGELFF.

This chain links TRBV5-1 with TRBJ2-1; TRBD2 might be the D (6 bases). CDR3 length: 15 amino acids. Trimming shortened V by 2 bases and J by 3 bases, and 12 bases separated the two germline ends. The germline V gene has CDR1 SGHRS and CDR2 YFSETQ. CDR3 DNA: TGCGCCAGCAGCTTAGGCGGGACCCACTACAATGAGCAGTTCTTC. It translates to CASSLGGTHYNEQFF.

The CDR3 bases are TGTGCCAGCAGCGTAGACGGGATGGCGGCATATGGCTACACCTTC. Protein: CASSVDGMAAYGYTF. The V and J genes are TRBV9 and TRBJ1-2, with unresolved D. The CDR3 runs 15 residues. Germline values: CDR1 SGDLS, CDR2 YYNGEE. Trimming cost V 0 bases and J 5 bases, with 14 bases left between them.